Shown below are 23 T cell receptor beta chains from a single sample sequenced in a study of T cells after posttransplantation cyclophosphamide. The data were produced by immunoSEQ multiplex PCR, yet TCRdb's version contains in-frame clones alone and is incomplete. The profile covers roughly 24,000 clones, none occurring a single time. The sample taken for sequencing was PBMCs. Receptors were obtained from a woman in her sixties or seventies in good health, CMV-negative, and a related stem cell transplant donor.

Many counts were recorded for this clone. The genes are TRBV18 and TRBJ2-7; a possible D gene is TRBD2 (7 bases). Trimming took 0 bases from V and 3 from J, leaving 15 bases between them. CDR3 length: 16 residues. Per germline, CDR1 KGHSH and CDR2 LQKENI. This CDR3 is CASSPPNGGLRYEQYF. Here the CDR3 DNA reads TGTGCCAGCTCACCACCGAACGGGGGGCTTCGCTACGAGCAGTACTTC. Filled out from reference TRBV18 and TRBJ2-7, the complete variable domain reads NAGVMQNPRHLVRRRGQEARLRCSPMKGHSHVYWYRQLPEEGLKFMVYLQKENIIDESGMPKERFSAEFPKEGPSILRIQQVVRGDSAAYFCASSPPNGGLRYEQYFGPGTRLTVT.

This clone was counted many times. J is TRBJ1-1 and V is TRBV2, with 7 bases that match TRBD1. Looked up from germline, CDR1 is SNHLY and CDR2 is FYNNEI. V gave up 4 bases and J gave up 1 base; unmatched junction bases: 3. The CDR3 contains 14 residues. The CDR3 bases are TGTGCCAGCAGTGTGACAGGGAAGAACACTGAAGCTTTCTTT. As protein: CASSVTGKNTEAFF.

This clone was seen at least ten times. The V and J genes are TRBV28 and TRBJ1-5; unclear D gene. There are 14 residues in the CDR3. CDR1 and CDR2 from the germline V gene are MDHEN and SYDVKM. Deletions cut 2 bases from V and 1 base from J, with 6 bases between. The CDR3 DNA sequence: TGTGCCAGCAGTTTACTACGGAGCAATCAGCCCCAGCATTTT. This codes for CASSLLRSNQPQHF.

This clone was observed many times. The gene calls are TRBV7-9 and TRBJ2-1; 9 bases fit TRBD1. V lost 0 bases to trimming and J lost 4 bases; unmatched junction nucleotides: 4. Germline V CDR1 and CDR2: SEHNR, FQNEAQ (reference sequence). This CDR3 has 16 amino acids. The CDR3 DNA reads TGTGCCAGCAGCTTAGCTACAGGGGGCGCATACAATGAGCAGTTCTTC. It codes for CASSLATGGAYNEQFF.

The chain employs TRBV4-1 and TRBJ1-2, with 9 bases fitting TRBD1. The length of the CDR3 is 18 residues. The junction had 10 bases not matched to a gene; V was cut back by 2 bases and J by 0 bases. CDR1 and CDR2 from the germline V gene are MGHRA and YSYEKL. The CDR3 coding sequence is TGCGCCAGCAGCCAAAATGGAGCCGGGACAGGGCCTAACTATGGCTACACCTTC. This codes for CASSQNGAGTGPNYGYTF.

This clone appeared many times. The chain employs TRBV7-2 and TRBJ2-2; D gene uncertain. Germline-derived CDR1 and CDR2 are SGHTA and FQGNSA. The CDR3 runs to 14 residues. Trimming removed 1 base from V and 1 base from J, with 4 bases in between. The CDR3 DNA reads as TGTGCCAGCAGCTTAGTCGGGAACACCGGGGAGCTGTTTTTT. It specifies CASSLVGNTGELFF.

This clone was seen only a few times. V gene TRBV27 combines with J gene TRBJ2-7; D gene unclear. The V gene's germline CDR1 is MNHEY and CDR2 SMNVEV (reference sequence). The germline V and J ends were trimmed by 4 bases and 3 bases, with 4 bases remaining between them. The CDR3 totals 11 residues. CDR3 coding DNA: TGTGCCAGCAGTTCCTACTACGAGCAGTACTTC. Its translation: CASSSYYEQYF.

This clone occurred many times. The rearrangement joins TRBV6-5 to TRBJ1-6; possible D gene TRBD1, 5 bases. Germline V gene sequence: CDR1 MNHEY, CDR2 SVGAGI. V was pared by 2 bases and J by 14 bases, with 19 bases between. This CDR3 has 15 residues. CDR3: CASSYDRDSEAALHF. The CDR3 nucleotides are TGTGCCAGCAGTTACGATCGGGACTCCGAGGCGGCCCTCCACTTT.

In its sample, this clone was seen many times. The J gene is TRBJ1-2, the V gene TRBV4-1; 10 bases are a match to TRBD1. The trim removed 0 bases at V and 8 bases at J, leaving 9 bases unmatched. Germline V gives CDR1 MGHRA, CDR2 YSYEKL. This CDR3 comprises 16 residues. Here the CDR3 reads CASSQEGTGARGGYTF. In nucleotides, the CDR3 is TGCGCCAGCAGCCAAGAAGGGACAGGGGCGCGAGGGGGCTACACCTTC.

CDR3 sequence (DNA): TGTGCCAGCAGCCTGTCAGGGAACACTGAAGCTTTCTTT. Translated: CASSLSGNTEAFF. The chain joins TRBV7-6 to TRBJ1-1; unclear D gene. V gave up 5 bases and J gave up 1 base, with 8 bases separating them. This CDR3 region has 13 residues. CDR1 is SGHVS and CDR2 is FNYEAQ in the germline V gene.

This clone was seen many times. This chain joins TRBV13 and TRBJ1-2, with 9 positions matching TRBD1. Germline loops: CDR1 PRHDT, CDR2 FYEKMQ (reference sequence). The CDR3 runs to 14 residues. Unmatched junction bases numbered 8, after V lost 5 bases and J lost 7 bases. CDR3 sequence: CASSLRQGVSGYTF. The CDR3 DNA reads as TGTGCCAGCAGCCTCAGACAGGGGGTATCTGGCTACACCTTC.

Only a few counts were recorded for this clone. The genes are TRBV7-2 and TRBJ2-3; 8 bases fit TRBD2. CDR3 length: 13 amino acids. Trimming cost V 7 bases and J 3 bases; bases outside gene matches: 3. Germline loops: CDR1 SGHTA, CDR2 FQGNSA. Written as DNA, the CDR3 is TGTGCCAGCAAACCGGGAGGGACAGATACGCAGTATTTT. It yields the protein CASKPGGTDTQYF. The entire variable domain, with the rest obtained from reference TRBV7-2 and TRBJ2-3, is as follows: GAGVSQSPSNKVTEKGKDVELRCDPISGHTALYWYRQSLGQGLEFLIYFQGNSAPDKSGLPSDRFSAERTGGSVSTLTIQRTQQEDSAVYLCASKPGGTDTQYFGPGTRLTVL.

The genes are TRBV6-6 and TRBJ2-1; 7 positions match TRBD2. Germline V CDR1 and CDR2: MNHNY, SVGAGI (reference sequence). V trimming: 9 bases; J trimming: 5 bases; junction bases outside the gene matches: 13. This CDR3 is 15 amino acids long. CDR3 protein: CASSLGRGWDNEQFF. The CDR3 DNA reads TGTGCCAGTTCCTTGGGGAGGGGATGGGACAATGAGCAGTTCTTC.

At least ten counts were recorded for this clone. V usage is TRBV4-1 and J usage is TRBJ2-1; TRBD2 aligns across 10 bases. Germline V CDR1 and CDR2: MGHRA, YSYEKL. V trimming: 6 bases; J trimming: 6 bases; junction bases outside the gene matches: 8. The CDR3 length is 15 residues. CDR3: CASRDPSGGVNEQFF. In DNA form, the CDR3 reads TGCGCCAGCAGAGACCCTAGCGGGGGCGTCAATGAGCAGTTCTTC.

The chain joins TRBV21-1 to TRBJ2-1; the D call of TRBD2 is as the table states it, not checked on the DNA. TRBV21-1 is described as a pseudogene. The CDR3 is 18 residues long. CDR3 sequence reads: CASSKGLAGGWPYNEQFF. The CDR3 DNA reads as TGTGCCAGCAGCAAAGGACTAGCGGGAGGGTGGCCCTACAATGAGCAGTTCTTC.

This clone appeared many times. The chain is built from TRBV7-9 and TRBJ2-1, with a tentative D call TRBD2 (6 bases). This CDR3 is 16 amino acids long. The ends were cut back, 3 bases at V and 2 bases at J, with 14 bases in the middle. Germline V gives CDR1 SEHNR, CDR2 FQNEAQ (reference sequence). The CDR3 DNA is TGTGCCAGCAGCTTGGGATCGGGAGCGGCCTACAATGAGCAGTTCTTC. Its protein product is CASSLGSGAAYNEQFF.

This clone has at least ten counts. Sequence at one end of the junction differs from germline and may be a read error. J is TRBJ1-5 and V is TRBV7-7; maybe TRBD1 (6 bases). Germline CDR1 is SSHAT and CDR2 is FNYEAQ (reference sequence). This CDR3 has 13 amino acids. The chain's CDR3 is CASSLAQGQPQHF. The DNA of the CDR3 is TGTGCTAGCAGCTTGGCACAGGGCCAGCCCCAGCATTTT.

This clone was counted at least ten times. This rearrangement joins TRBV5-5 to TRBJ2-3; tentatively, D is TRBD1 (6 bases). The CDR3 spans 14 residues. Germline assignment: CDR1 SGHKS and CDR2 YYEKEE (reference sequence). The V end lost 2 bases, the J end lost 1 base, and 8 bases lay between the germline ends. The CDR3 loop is CASSLQGGTDTQYF. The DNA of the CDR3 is TGTGCCAGCAGCTTACAGGGAGGCACAGATACGCAGTATTTT.

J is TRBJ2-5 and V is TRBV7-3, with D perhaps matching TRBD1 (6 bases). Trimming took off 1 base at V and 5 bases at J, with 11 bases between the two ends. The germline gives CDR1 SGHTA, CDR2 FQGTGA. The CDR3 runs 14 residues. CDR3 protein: CASSLSGGKETQYF. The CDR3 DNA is TGTGCCAGCAGCTTAAGTGGGGGCAAGGAGACCCAGTACTTC.

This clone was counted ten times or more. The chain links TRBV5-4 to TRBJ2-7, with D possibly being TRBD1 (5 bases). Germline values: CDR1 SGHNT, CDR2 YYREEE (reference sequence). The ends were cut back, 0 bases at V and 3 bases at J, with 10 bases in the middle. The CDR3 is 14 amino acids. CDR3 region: CASSLAGQGYEQYF. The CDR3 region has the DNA TGTGCCAGCAGCTTGGCAGGGCAGGGCTACGAGCAGTACTTC.

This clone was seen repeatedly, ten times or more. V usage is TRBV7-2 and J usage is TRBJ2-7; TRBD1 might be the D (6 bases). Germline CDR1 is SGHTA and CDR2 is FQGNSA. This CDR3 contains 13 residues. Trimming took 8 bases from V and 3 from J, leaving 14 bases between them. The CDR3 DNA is TGTGCCAGCGGAGTGGGGGCCAACTACGAGCAGTACTTC. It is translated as CASGVGANYEQYF. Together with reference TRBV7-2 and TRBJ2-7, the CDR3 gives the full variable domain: GAGVSQSPSNKVTEKGKDVELRCDPISGHTALYWYRQSLGQGLEFLIYFQGNSAPDKSGLPSDRFSAERTGGSVSTLTIQRTQQEDSAVYLCASGVGANYEQYFGPGTRLTVT.

CDR3 protein: CASSLDSGPLHEQFF. CDR3 nucleotide sequence: TGTGCCAGCAGCTTAGATAGCGGGCCGCTTCATGAGCAGTTCTTC. The chain uses TRBV7-2 and TRBJ2-1; 7 bases map to TRBD2. There are 15 residues in the CDR3. CDR1 is SGHTA and CDR2 is FQGNSA in the germline V gene. V was clipped by 1 base and J by 8 bases; unmatched bases: 8.

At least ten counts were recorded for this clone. The CDR3 loop is CASTPAGGASTDTQYF. DNA of the CDR3: TGTGCCAGTACCCCAGCGGGGGGGGCTAGCACAGATACGCAGTATTTT. The J gene is TRBJ2-3, the V gene TRBV19, with TRBD2 matching 10 bases. Germline V gives CDR1 LNHDA, CDR2 SQIVND (reference sequence). The junction had 7 bases not matched to a gene; V was cut back by 7 bases and J by 0 bases. The CDR3 is 16 residues long.